The 24 T cell receptor beta chains below all came from one sample that was sequenced in a study of T cells after yellow fever vaccination. TCRdb processed the 5' RACE reads anew with MiXCR; each CDR3 protein has one entry. The repertoire holds some 22,000 distinct CDR3 sequences, with 5.2% as singletons. Material: PBMCs, either bulk or a sorted T-cell subset (CD4+, CD8+, memory, or dextramer-sorted; not recorded which), obtained about 41 days after the first yellow fever vaccination. The receptors shown here come from a man younger than 35 who received the YFV17D yellow fever vaccine.

This clonotype has at least ten counts. This chain joins TRBV27 and TRBJ1-6; D call uncertain. Trimming shortened V by 6 bases and J by 10 bases, and 13 bases separated the two germline ends. Looked up from germline, CDR1 is MNHEY and CDR2 is SMNVEV (reference sequence). The CDR3 sequence is 13 residues long. Here the CDR3 DNA reads TGTGCCAGCAGCCCCCAGTCTTACTCACCCCTCCACTTT. Translated: CASSPQSYSPLHF.

This clonotype was recorded many times. V and J are TRBV7-9 and TRBJ1-4; 8 positions match TRBD1. Germline CDR1 and CDR2: SEHNR and FQNEAQ (reference sequence). The V segment lost 5 bases and the J segment 2 bases; nucleotides outside the gene matches: 10. The CDR3 is 17 residues long. CDR3 sequence: CASSLSRGLSTNEKLFF. CDR3 in DNA: TGTGCCAGCAGCCTCTCCAGGGGGCTCTCGACTAATGAAAAACTGTTTTTT.

At least ten counts were recorded for this clonotype. The J gene is TRBJ1-4, the V gene TRBV20-1; no definite D call. V was trimmed by 6 bases and J by 4 bases, leaving 12 bases between them. Looked up from germline, CDR1 is DFQATT and CDR2 is SNEGSKA (reference sequence). The CDR3 sequence is 13 residues long. The CDR3 sequence is CSAGGQVNEKLFF. The CDR3 coding sequence is TGCAGTGCCGGCGGGCAAGTTAATGAAAAACTGTTTTTT.

This clonotype was counted at least ten times. The rearrangement joins TRBV14 to TRBJ2-3; 9 bases align to TRBD1. The CDR3 loop spans 16 amino acids. Germline-derived CDR1 and CDR2 are SGHDN and FVKESK. With V trimmed by 5 bases and J by 6 bases, 12 bases remained unmatched. The CDR3 loop reads CASSTVQGQGVDTQYF. The CDR3 bases are TGTGCCAGCAGCACCGTCCAGGGACAGGGAGTCGATACGCAGTATTTT.

This clonotype was observed at least ten times. The chain links TRBV19 to TRBJ1-5; unclear D gene. Trimming pared 3 bases from V and 3 bases from J, leaving 6 bases between. CDR1 is LNHDA, CDR2 SQIVND, per germline (reference sequence). This CDR3 is built from 13 residues. CDR3 DNA: TGTGCCAGTAGTATCGGAAACAATCAGCCCCAGCATTTT. Translation: CASSIGNNQPQHF.

This clonotype ranks as medium-sized. The chain employs TRBV4-3 and TRBJ2-5; a possible D gene is TRBD2 (5 bases). CDR1 LGHNA and CDR2 YSLEER come from the germline V gene. The CDR3 spans 13 residues. Trimming removed 4 bases at V and 2 bases at J, with 8 bases between. The CDR3 nucleotides are TGCGCCAGCAGCCGCGGGCAGCAAGAGACCCAGTACTTC. Translating gives CASSRGQQETQYF.

This clonotype was picked up many times. The rearrangement uses TRBV7-9 and TRBJ2-7; D might be TRBD1 (7 bases). In germline, CDR1 is SEHNR, CDR2 FQNEAQ (reference sequence). CDR3 size: 15 residues. Between the trimmed V and J ends, which lost 5 bases and 3 bases, there was a span of 17 bases. DNA of the CDR3: TGTGCCAGCAGCCTAGGAGGGGGCTCACTCTACGAGCAGTACTTC. Its protein product is CASSLGGGSLYEQYF. The full variable domain, in which reference TRBV7-9 and TRBJ2-7 provide the parts outside the CDR3, is DTGVSQNPRHKITKRGQNVTFRCDPISEHNRLYWYRQTLGQGPEFLTYFQNEAQLEKSRLLSDRFSAERPKGSFSTLEIQRTEQGDSAMYLCASSLGGGSLYEQYFGPGTRLTVT.

This clonotype was seen ten or more times. The chain couples TRBV7-2 to TRBJ2-5, with 10 bases matching TRBD2. V gave up 5 bases and J gave up 5 bases; unmatched junction bases: 8. CDR3 length equals 15 residues. Germline V gives CDR1 SGHTA, CDR2 FQGNSA. DNA of the CDR3: TGTGCCAGCAGCCGCGGGGGAGCGGGAGGGGAGACCCAGTACTTC. Protein product: CASSRGGAGGETQYF.

In this sample, this clonotype turned up many times. V gene TRBV7-3 combines with J gene TRBJ2-1; no definite D call. The CDR3 has 12 residues. CDR1 and CDR2 (germline): SGHTA, FQGTGA. V shed 1 base and J shed 3 bases, with 1 base lying between them. The CDR3, as DNA: TGTGCCAGCAGCTTAAACTACAATGAGCAGTTCTTC. As protein: CASSLNYNEQFF.

This chain connects TRBV5-1 to TRBJ2-5; TRBD1 is a possible D gene (6 bases). This CDR3 contains 12 residues. Looked up from germline, CDR1 is SGHRS and CDR2 is YFSETQ. V dropped 7 bases and J dropped 5 bases, with 12 bases sitting between them. CDR3 bases: TGCGCCAGCGGCACAGGGCTGGAGACCCAGTACTTC. Translation gives CASGTGLETQYF.

In its sample, this clonotype was seen many times. The rearrangement uses TRBV5-1 and TRBJ2-5, with D perhaps matching TRBD1 or TRBD2 (5 bases each). Between the trimmed V and J ends, which lost 6 bases and 1 base, there was a span of 13 bases. This CDR3 spans 14 amino acids. The germline gives CDR1 SGHRS, CDR2 YFSETQ. CDR3 in amino acids: CASNPGALQETQYF. CDR3 sequence (DNA): TGCGCCAGCAACCCCGGGGCCCTCCAAGAGACCCAGTACTTC.

This clonotype has ten or more counts. The chain uses TRBV25-1 and TRBJ1-5; no clear D. The CDR3 extends over 15 amino acids. The V end lost 4 bases, the J end lost 6 bases, and 16 bases lay between the germline ends. Germline values: CDR1 MGHDK, CDR2 SYGVNS. This chain's CDR3 is CASSGPGSFGQPQHF. DNA of the CDR3: TGTGCCAGCAGTGGCCCCGGGAGTTTTGGTCAGCCCCAGCATTTT.

This clonotype was found many times. The V and J genes are TRBV29-1 and TRBJ2-3, with TRBD2 matching 10 bases. V was clipped by 3 bases and J by 6 bases; unmatched bases: 9. Germline V gene lookup returns CDR1 SQVTM and CDR2 ANQGSEA. The CDR3 contains 15 residues. CDR3 nucleotide sequence: TGCAGCGTTGATTTCAGCGGGGGGGCATGGGATACGCAGTATTTT. Protein: CSVDFSGGAWDTQYF.

A note on this clonotype: A read error may explain this, as a much larger clone is one base away. In DNA form, the CDR3 reads TGCTGTGCTAGAGTTCCGGGACTAGCGGGATCTGAGCAGTTCTTC. It is translated as CCARVPGLAGSEQFF. The chain recombines TRBV20-1 with TRBJ2-1; 13 bases fit TRBD2. Germline V gives CDR1 DFQATT, CDR2 SNEGSKA (reference sequence). The CDR3 covers 15 residues.

This clonotype showed up many times. This chain's CDR3 is CSASRQDGSSYNSPLHF. The DNA for the CDR3 is TGCAGTGCTAGCCGCCAGGACGGCAGCTCCTATAATTCACCCCTCCACTTT. The V gene is TRBV20-1, the J gene TRBJ1-6; no definite D call. Germline values: CDR1 DFQATT, CDR2 SNEGSKA (reference sequence). Trimming cost V 3 bases and J 0 bases, with 15 bases left between them. This CDR3 is built from 17 residues.

In this sample, this clonotype turned up many times. The chain uses TRBV27 and TRBJ2-6; TRBD1 agrees at 7 bases. This CDR3 has 14 amino acids. With 6 bases clipped from V and 2 bases from J, the junction kept 1 base outside the gene matches. Germline V gene data show CDR1 as MNHEY and CDR2 as SMNVEV (reference sequence). In nucleotides, the CDR3 is TGTGCCAGCAGAACAGGGGCTGGGGCCAACGTCCTGACTTTC. Its translation: CASRTGAGANVLTF.

This clonotype was detected ten times or more. The gene calls are TRBV6-5 and TRBJ1-1, with D tentatively TRBD1 (5 bases). This CDR3 region has 14 residues. The V end was cut by 2 bases, the J end by 0 bases, with 7 bases between. Germline assignment: CDR1 MNHEY and CDR2 SVGAGI. The chain's CDR3 is CASSYGHLNTEAFF. DNA for the CDR3: TGTGCCAGCAGTTACGGACACTTGAACACTGAAGCTTTCTTT.

This clonotype has at least ten counts. This chain connects TRBV14 to TRBJ2-5; 7 nucleotides align to TRBD2. The junction had 6 bases not matched to a gene; V was cut back by 0 bases and J by 5 bases. The CDR3 contains 15 residues. CDR1 and CDR2 (germline): SGHDN, FVKESK. CDR3 in DNA: TGTGCCAGCAGCCAAGAACTGGCGGGGGTGGAGACCCAGTACTTC. Translated, it gives CASSQELAGVETQYF.

This clonotype was detected many times. This chain connects TRBV29-1 to TRBJ2-3; 9 nucleotides align to TRBD2. Germline CDR1 and CDR2: SQVTM and ANQGSEA. V shed 6 bases, J shed 3 bases, and the junction held 4 bases outside the gene matches. The CDR3 totals 13 residues. The CDR3 is CSVWLAGTDTQYF. In DNA form, the CDR3 reads TGCAGCGTGTGGCTAGCGGGGACAGATACGCAGTATTTT.

This clonotype was detected many times. The chain combines TRBV12-3 or TRBV12-4 with TRBJ2-3; 7 bases are shared with TRBD2. This CDR3 region has 14 residues. J gave up 6 bases and V 7 bases, and 10 bases lay outside the gene matches. The CDR3, as DNA: TGTGCCAGCACCTGGGTACTAGCGCTTGATACGCAGTATTTT. The encoded protein is CASTWVLALDTQYF.

This clonotype was counted at least ten times. This chain joins TRBV5-5 and TRBJ2-5; D is perhaps TRBD1 (6 bases). This CDR3 contains 18 residues. V lost 4 bases and J lost 2, with 24 bases in between. The germline V gene has CDR1 SGHKS and CDR2 YYEKEE (reference sequence). The CDR3 DNA reads TGTGCCAGCAGCCACCTCCCACTCTACAGGGCTTCTCAAGAGACCCAGTACTTC. This gives the protein CASSHLPLYRASQETQYF. The entire variable domain, with the rest obtained from reference TRBV5-5 and TRBJ2-5, is as follows: DAGVTQSPTHLIKTRGQQVTLRCSPISGHKSVSWYQQVLGQGPQFIFQYYEKEERGRGNFPDRFSARQFPNYSSELNVNALLLGDSALYLCASSHLPLYRASQETQYFGPGTRLLVL.

This clonotype was picked up many times. The J gene is TRBJ2-7, the V gene TRBV12-3 or TRBV12-4, with D possibly being TRBD1 (5 bases). The CDR3 is 14 residues long. Trimming stripped 5 bases from V and 1 base from J, with 12 bases between. This CDR3 is CASSPDDSSYEQYF. CDR3 nucleotide sequence: TGTGCCAGCAGTCCCGACGACAGTTCCTACGAGCAGTACTTC.

Many counts were recorded for this clonotype. The CDR3 nucleotides are TGTGCCACCAGTGATTGGACTAGTGGGAGCACAGATACGCAGTATTTT. As protein: CATSDWTSGSTDTQYF. This chain joins TRBV24-1 and TRBJ2-3, with 7 positions matching TRBD2. Germline V gene lookup returns CDR1 KGHDR and CDR2 SFDVKD. The CDR3 totals 16 residues. With V trimmed by 2 bases and J by 0 bases, 4 bases remained unmatched.

The table lists this clonotype with many counts. The CDR3 DNA follows: TGTGCCAGCAGCCTGAACGGCGGATCCTACGAGCAGTACTTC. Its translation: CASSLNGGSYEQYF. The chain uses TRBV6-5 and TRBJ2-7, with D unclear. Germline V gene sequence: CDR1 MNHEY, CDR2 SVGAGI. The CDR3 loop spans 14 amino acids. With 6 bases removed from V and 1 base from J, the gap between germline ends came to 13 bases.